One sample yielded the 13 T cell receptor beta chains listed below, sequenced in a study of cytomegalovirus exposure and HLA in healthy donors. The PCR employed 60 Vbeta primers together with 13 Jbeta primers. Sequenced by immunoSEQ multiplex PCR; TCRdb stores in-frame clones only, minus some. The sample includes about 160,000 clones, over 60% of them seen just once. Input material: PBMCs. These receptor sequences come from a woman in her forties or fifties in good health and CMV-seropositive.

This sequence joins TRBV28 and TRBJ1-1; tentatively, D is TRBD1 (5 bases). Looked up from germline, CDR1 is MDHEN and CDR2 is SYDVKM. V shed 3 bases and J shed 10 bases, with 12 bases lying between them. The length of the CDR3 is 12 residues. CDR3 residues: CASSFNRPGAFF. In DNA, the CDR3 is TGTGCCAGCAGTTTTAACAGGCCTGGAGCTTTCTTT.

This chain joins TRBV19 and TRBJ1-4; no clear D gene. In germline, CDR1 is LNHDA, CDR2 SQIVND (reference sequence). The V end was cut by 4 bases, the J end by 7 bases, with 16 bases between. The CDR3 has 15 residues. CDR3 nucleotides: TGTGCCAGTAGTAAGTCGGCCGCGACGGGTGAAAAACTGTTTTTT. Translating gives CASSKSAATGEKLFF.

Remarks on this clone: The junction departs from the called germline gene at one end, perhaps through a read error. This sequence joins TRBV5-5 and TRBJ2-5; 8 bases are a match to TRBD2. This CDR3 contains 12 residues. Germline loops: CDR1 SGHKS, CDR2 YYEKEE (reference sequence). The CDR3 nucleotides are TGTGCCAGCAGCTTGGACAGCGGGAGAGGGAACTTC. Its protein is CASSLDSGRGNF.

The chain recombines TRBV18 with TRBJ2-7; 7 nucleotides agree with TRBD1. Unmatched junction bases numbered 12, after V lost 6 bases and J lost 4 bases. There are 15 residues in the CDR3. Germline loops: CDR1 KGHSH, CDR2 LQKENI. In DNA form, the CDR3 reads TGTGCCAGCTCCCTCCCCCCGGGACAGCAATACGAGCAGTACTTC. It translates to CASSLPPGQQYEQYF.

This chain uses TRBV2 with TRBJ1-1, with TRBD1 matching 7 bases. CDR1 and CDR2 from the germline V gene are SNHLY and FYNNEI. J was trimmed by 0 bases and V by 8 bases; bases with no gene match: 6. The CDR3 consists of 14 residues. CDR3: CASSQGWLNTEAFF. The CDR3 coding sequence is TGTGCCAGCTCACAGGGGTGGTTGAACACTGAAGCTTTCTTT. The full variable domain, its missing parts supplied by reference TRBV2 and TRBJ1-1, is EPEVTQTPSHQVTQMGQEVILRCVPISNHLYFYWYRQILGQKVEFLVSFYNNEISEKSEIFDDQFSVERPDGSNFTLKIRSTKLEDSAMYFCASSQGWLNTEAFFGQGTRLTVV.

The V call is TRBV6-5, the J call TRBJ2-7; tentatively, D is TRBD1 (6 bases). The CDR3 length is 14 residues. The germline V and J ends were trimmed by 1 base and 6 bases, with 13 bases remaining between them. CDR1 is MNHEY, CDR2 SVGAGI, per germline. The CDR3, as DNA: TGTGCCAGCAGTTACTACCTACAGGGAAGCGAGCAGTACTTC. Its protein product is CASSYYLQGSEQYF.

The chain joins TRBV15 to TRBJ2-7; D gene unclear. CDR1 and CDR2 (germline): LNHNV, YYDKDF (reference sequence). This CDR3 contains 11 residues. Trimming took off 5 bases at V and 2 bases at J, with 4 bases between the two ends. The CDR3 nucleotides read TGTGCCACCAGCCAGACCTACGAGCAGTACTTC. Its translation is CATSQTYEQYF.

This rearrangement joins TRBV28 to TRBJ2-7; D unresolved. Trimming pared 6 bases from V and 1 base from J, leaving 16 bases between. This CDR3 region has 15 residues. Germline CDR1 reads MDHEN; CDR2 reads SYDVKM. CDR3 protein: CASSAPGGWSYEQYF. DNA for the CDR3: TGTGCCAGCAGCGCACCGGGTGGTTGGTCCTACGAGCAGTACTTC.

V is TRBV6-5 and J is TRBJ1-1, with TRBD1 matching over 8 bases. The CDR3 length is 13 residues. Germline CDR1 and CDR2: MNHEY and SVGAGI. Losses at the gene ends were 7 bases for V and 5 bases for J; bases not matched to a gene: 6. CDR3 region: CASNIQGGTEAFF. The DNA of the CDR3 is TGTGCCAGCAATATACAGGGGGGTACTGAAGCTTTCTTT.

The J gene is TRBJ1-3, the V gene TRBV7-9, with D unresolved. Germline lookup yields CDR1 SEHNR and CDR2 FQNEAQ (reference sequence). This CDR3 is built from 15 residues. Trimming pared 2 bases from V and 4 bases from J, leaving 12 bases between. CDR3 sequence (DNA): TGTGCCAGCAGCTTAACTGCGGGGAACGGAAACACCATATATTTT. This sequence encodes CASSLTAGNGNTIYF.

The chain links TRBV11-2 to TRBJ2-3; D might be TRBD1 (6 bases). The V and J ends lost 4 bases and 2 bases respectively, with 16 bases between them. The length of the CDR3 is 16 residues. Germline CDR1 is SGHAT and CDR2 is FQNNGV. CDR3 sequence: CASSSFKGVNTDTQYF. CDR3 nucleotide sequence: TGTGCCAGCAGCTCCTTTAAGGGGGTTAACACAGATACGCAGTATTTT.

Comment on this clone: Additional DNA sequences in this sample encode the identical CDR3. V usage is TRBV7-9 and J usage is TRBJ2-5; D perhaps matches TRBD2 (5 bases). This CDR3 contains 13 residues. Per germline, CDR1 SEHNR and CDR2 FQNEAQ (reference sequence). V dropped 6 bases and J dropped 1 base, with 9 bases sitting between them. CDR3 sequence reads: CASSLSGQETQYF. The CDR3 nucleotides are TGTGCCAGCAGTTTGAGCGGCCAAGAGACCCAGTACTTC.

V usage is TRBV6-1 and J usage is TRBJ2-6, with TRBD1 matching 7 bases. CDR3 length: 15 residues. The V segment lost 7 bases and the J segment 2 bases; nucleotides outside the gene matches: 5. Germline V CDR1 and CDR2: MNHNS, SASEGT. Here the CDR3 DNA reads TGTGCCAGCAAATCGGGGACAGCTGGGGCCAACGTCCTGACTTTC. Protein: CASKSGTAGANVLTF.